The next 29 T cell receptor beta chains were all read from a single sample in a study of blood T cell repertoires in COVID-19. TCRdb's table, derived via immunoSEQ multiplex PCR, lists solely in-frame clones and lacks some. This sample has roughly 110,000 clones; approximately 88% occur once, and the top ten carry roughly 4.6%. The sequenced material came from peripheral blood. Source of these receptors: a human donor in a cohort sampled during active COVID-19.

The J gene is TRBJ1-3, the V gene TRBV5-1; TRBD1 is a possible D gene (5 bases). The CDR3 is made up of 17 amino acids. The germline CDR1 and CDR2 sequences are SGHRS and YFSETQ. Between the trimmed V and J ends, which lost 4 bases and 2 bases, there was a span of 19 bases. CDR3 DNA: TGCGCCAGCAGCCGAGGTAAACAGGCGCCAGCTGGAAACACCATATATTTT. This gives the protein CASSRGKQAPAGNTIYF.

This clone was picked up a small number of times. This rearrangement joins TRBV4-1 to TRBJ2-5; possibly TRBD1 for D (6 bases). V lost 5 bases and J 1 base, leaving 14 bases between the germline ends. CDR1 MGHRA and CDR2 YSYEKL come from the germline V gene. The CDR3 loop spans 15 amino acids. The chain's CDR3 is CASSTGSLLQETQYF. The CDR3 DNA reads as TGCGCCAGCAGCACAGGGTCCCTGCTCCAAGAGACCCAGTACTTC.

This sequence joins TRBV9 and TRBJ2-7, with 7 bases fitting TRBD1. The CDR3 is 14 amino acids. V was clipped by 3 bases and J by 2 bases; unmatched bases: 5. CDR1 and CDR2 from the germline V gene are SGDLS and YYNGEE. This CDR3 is CASSARDSPYEQYF. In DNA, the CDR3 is TGTGCCAGCAGCGCCCGGGACAGTCCCTACGAGCAGTACTTC.

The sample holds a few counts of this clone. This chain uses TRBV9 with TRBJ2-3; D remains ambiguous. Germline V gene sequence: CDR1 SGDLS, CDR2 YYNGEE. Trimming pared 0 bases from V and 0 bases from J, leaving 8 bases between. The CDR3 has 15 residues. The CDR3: CASSVGAESTDTQYF. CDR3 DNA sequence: TGTGCCAGCAGCGTAGGGGCCGAAAGCACAGATACGCAGTATTTT.

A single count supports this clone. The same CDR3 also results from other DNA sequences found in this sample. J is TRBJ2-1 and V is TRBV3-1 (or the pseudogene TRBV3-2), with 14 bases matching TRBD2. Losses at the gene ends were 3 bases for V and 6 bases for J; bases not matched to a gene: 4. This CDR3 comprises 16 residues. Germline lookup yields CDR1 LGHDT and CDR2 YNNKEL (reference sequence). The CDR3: CASSQAGTSGSNEQFF. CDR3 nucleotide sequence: TGTGCCAGCAGCCAGGCCGGGACTAGCGGGAGCAATGAGCAGTTCTTC.

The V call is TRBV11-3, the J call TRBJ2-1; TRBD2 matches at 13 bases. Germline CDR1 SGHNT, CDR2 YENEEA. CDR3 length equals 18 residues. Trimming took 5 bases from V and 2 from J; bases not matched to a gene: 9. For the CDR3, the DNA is TGTGCCAGCAGCCGGGGACTAGCGGGACCCTCCACCTACAATGAGCAGTTCTTC. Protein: CASSRGLAGPSTYNEQFF.

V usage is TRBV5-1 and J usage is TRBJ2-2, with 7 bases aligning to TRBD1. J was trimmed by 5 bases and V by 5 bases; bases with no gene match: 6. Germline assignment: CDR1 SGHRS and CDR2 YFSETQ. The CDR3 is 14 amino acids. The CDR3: CASSQGDWTGELFF. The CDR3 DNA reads TGCGCCAGCAGTCAGGGGGATTGGACCGGGGAGCTGTTTTTT.

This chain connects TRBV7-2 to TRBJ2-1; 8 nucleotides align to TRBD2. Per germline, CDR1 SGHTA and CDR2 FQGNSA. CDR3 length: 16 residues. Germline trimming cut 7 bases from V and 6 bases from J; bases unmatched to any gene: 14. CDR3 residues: CASNRPRGGESNEQFF. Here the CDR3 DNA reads TGTGCCAGCAACCGACCCCGGGGGGGAGAAAGCAATGAGCAGTTCTTC. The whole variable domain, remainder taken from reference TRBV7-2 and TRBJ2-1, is GAGVSQSPSNKVTEKGKDVELRCDPISGHTALYWYRQSLGQGLEFLIYFQGNSAPDKSGLPSDRFSAERTGGSVSTLTIQRTQQEDSAVYLCASNRPRGGESNEQFFGPGTRLTVL.

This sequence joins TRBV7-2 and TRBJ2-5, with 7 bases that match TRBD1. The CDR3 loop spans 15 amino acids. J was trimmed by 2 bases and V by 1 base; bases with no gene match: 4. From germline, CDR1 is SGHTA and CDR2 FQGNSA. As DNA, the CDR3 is TGTGCCAGCAGCTTAGTTGGACAGGAGCAAGAGACCCAGTACTTC. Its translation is CASSLVGQEQETQYF.

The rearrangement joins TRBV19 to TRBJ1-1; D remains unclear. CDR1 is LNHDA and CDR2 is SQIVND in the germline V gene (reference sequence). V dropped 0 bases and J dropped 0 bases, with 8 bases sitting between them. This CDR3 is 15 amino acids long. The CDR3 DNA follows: TGTGCCAGTAGTATAGAAAAGGCGGTGAACACTGAAGCTTTCTTT. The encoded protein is CASSIEKAVNTEAFF.

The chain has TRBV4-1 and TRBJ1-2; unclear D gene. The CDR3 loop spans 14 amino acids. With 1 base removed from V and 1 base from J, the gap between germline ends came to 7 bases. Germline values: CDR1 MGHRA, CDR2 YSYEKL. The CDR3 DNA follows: TGCGCCAGCAGCCAAGTATCTTTTAACTATGGCTACACCTTC. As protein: CASSQVSFNYGYTF.

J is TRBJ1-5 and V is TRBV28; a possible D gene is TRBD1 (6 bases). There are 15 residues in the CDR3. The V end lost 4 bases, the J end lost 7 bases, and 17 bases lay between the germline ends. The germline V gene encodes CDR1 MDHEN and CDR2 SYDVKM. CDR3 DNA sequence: TGTGCCAGCAGTTACTCCGGGGGGCTAAAGCAGCCCCAGCATTTT. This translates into CASSYSGGLKQPQHF.

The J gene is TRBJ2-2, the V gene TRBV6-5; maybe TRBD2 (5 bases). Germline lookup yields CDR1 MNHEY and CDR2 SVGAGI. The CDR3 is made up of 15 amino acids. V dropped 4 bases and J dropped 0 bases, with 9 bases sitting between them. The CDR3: CASSSSGTNTGELFF. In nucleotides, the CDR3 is TGTGCCAGCAGTTCCAGCGGAACGAACACCGGGGAGCTGTTTTTT.

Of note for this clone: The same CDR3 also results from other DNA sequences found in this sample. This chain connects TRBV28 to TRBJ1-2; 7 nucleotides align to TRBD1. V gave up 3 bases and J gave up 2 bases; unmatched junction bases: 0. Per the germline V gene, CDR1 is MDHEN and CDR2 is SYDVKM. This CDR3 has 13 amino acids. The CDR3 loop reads CASSLTGNYGYTF. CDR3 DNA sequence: TGTGCCAGCAGTTTGACAGGGAACTATGGCTACACCTTC.

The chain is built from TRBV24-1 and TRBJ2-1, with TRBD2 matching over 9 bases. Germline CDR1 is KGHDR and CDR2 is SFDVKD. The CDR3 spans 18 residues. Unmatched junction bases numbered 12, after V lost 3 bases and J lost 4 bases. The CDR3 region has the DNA TGTGCCACCAGTGATCCTAAGACTAGCGGTCGAGGGTACAATGAGCAGTTCTTC. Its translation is CATSDPKTSGRGYNEQFF.

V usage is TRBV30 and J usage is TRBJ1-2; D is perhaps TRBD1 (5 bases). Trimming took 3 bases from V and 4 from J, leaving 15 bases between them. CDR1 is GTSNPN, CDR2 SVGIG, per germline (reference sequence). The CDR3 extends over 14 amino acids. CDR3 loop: CAWSDQGQSYGYTF. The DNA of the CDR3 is TGTGCCTGGAGCGATCAAGGACAATCCTATGGCTACACCTTC.

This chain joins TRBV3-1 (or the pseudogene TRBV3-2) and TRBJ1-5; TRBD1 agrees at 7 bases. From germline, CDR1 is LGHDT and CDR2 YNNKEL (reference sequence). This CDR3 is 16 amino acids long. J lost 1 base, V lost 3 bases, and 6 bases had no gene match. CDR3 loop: CASSQAGTASNQPQHF. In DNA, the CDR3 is TGTGCCAGCAGCCAGGCCGGGACAGCAAGCAATCAGCCCCAGCATTTT.

In DNA, the CDR3 is TGTGCCAGTAGTATGAGGCTCGGGGACACCGGGGAGCTGTTTTTT. Its translation is CASSMRLGDTGELFF. The rearrangement links TRBV19 to TRBJ2-2; maybe TRBD2 (5 bases). V lost 3 bases, J lost 3 bases, and 11 bases lay in between. CDR1 is LNHDA and CDR2 is SQIVND in the germline V gene (reference sequence). There are 15 residues in the CDR3.

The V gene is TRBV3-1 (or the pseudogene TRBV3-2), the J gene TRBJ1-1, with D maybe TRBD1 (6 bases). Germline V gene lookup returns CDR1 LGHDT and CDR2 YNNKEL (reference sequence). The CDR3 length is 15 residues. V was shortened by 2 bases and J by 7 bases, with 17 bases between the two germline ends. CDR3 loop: CASSQRGAGGLEAFF. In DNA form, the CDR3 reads TGTGCCAGCAGCCAAAGGGGGGCGGGAGGGCTTGAAGCTTTCTTT.

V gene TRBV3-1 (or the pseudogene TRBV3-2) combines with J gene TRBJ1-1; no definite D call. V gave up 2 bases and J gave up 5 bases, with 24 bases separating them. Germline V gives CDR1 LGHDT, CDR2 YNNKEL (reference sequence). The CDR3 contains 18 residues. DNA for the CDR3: TGTGCCAGCAGCCAACTTCGCCAATTCAACCGGGGAATTACTGAAGCTTTCTTT. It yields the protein CASSQLRQFNRGITEAFF.

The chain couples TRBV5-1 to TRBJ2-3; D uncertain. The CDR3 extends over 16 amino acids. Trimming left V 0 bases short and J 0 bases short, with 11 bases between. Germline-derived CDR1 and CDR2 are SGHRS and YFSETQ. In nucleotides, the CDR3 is TGCGCCAGCAGCTTGGCCTTAGGCGGAAGCACAGATACGCAGTATTTT. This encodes CASSLALGGSTDTQYF.

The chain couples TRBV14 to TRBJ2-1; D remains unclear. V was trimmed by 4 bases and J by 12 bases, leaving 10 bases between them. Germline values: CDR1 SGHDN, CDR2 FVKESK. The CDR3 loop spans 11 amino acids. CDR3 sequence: CASSRLARQFF. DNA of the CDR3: TGTGCCAGCAGCCGGCTGGCAAGGCAGTTCTTC.

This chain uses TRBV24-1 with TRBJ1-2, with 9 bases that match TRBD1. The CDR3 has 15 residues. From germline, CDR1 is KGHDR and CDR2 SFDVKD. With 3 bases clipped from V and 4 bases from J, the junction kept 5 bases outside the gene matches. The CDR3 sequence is CATSDGDRESYGYTF. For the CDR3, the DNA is TGTGCCACCAGTGATGGGGACAGGGAAAGCTATGGCTACACCTTC.

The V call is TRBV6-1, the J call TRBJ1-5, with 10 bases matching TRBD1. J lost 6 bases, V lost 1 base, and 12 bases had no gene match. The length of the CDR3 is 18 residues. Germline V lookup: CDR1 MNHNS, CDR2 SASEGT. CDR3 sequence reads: CASSEGSDRGLRGQPQHF. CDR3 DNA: TGTGCCAGCAGTGAAGGATCCGACAGGGGGCTTCGGGGTCAGCCCCAGCATTTT.

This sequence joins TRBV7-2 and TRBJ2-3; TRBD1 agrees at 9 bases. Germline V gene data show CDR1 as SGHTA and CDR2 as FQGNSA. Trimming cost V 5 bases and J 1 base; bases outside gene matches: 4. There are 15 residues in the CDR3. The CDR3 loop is CASSIQGAGTDTQYF. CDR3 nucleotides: TGTGCCAGCAGCATACAGGGGGCCGGCACAGATACGCAGTATTTT. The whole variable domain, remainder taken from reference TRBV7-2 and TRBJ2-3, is GAGVSQSPSNKVTEKGKDVELRCDPISGHTALYWYRQSLGQGLEFLIYFQGNSAPDKSGLPSDRFSAERTGGSVSTLTIQRTQQEDSAVYLCASSIQGAGTDTQYFGPGTRLTVL.

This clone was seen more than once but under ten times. The CDR3 DNA is TGTGCCAGCAGCACAACAGCAGGAAGCACTGAAGCTTTCTTT. Translation gives CASSTTAGSTEAFF. The rearrangement uses TRBV7-9 and TRBJ1-1, with unresolved D. V lost 5 bases and J 4 bases, leaving 14 bases between the germline ends. The CDR3 spans 14 residues. Per the germline V gene, CDR1 is SEHNR and CDR2 is FQNEAQ (reference sequence).

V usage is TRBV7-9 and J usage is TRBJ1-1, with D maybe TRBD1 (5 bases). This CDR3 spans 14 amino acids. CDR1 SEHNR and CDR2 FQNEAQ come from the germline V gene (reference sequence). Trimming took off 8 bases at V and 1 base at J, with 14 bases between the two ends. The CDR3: CASGAVLSNTEAFF. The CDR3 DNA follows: TGTGCCAGCGGGGCGGTCCTCTCGAACACTGAAGCTTTCTTT.

The CDR3 loop is CAWSGLAGGGETQYF. The CDR3 DNA sequence: TGTGCCTGGAGTGGACTAGCGGGAGGAGGAGAGACCCAGTACTTC. The chain couples TRBV30 to TRBJ2-5, with 13 nucleotides matching TRBD2. The length of the CDR3 is 15 residues. Trimming cost V 1 base and J 4 bases; bases outside gene matches: 3. From germline, CDR1 is GTSNPN and CDR2 SVGIG (reference sequence).

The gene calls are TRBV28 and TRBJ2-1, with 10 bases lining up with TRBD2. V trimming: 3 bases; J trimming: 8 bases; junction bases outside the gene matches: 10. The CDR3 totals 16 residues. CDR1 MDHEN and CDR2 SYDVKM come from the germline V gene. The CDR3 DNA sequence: TGTGCCAGCAGTTTTGAGCAGGGAGCGGGAGGGGATGAGCAGTTCTTC. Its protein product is CASSFEQGAGGDEQFF.